This TCR beta chain was profiled in a study of Ad26.COV2.S vaccination and SARS-CoV-2 variants. Treatment indicated: roughly 19 received Ad26.COV2.S at low or high dose, single or two shots; roughly 5 received placebo; per-sample allocation not given. Day 63 following the first vaccine or placebo injection was when the samples were taken. Regarding the study as a whole: Vaccine and placebo recipients had comparable breadth of non-spike TCRs.

Germline V gene lookup returns CDR1 MNHEY and CDR2 SVGAGI. Unmatched junction bases numbered 14, after V lost 11 bases and J lost 8 bases. The CDR3 spans 13 residues. TCRdb's copy holds only in-frame clones and misses some; the assay was immunoSEQ multiplex PCR. The repertoire has some 390,000 clones, about nine tenths of them found once; the top ten carry 3.5%. Note on this clone: Its antigen is unidentified.

This sequence originates from a person between 18 and 65 years old who received the Ad26.COV2.S COVID-19 vaccine or a placebo. Here the sequenced sample was peripheral blood, taken in a trial of Ad26.COV2.S vaccine versus placebo. The chain combines TRBV6-5 with TRBJ1-2; 7 nucleotides line up with TRBD1. The CDR3 nucleotides read TGTGCCCACCGGCGGGAGGGGGCCCAAGGCTACACCTTC. It specifies CAHRREGAQGYTF.